The 30 T cell receptor beta chains reported below all come from one sample, sequenced in a study of response to subunit inactivated influenza vaccine. Each CDR3 protein gets one entry after TCRdb re-called the RT-PCR reads with MiXCR. Counted here are around 480,000 distinct CDR3 sequences, 16% occurring once; the ten biggest clones make up less than 4%. This specimen consisted of CD4+ T cells sorted from PBMCs, obtained about 23 months after vaccination. The source is a man between 50 and 70 years old who received an inactivated influenza vaccine.

The chain combines TRBV7-9 with TRBJ2-3; TRBD2 aligns across 12 bases. The CDR3 sequence is 17 residues long. The J segment lost 2 bases and the V segment lost 3 bases, leaving 6 bases of the junction unmatched. Germline CDR1 is SEHNR and CDR2 is FQNEAQ (reference sequence). This chain's CDR3 is CASSFSGLAGITDTQYF. CDR3 nucleotides: TGTGCCAGCAGCTTCTCTGGACTAGCGGGGATCACAGATACGCAGTATTTT.

This sequence joins TRBV5-6 and TRBJ1-2; D may be TRBD1 (6 bases). CDR1 is SGHDT, CDR2 YYEEEE, per germline. Trimming shortened V by 0 bases and J by 4 bases, and 10 bases separated the two germline ends. CDR3 size: 14 residues. The CDR3 region has the DNA TGTGCCAGCAGCTTGGGGACAGCGACCTATGGCTACACCTTC. Translation gives CASSLGTATYGYTF.

This clonotype has a handful of counts. The V gene is TRBV28, the J gene TRBJ1-1, with D perhaps matching TRBD1 (6 bases). The CDR3 is 15 amino acids. Trimming cost V 4 bases and J 5 bases, with 17 bases left between them. Germline V gives CDR1 MDHEN, CDR2 SYDVKM. The CDR3, as DNA: TGTGCCAGCAGTTCCGGGGCTTTAGGGACAACTGAAGCTTTCTTT. Its protein is CASSSGALGTTEAFF.

This sequence joins TRBV20-1 and TRBJ2-6, with D hard to call. This CDR3 contains 13 residues. Between the trimmed V and J ends, which lost 4 bases and 0 bases, there was a span of 4 bases. CDR1 is DFQATT and CDR2 is SNEGSKA in the germline V gene (reference sequence). The CDR3 DNA reads as TGCAGTGCTATTGTCTCTGGGGCCAACGTCCTGACTTTC. Its protein product is CSAIVSGANVLTF.

The chain uses TRBV5-1 and TRBJ2-2; 8 bases are a match to TRBD1. CDR1 SGHRS and CDR2 YFSETQ come from the germline V gene. This CDR3 has 15 amino acids. V dropped 4 bases and J dropped 7; count of bases not matched to a gene: 9. This chain's CDR3 is CASSKSGGAGGELFF. In DNA, the CDR3 is TGCGCCAGCAGCAAGTCAGGGGGCGCCGGCGGGGAGCTGTTTTTT.

The chain recombines TRBV4-3 with TRBJ2-7, with D possibly TRBD1 on 6 matching bases. The CDR3 sequence is 14 residues long. CDR1 is LGHNA, CDR2 YSLEER, per germline. With 1 base removed from V and 6 bases from J, the gap between germline ends came to 13 bases. CDR3 residues: CASSQARGSVEQYF. For the CDR3, the DNA is TGCGCCAGCAGCCAAGCCAGGGGATCGGTCGAGCAGTACTTC.

This clonotype was counted between two and nine times. The rearrangement joins TRBV28 to TRBJ2-4, with 11 bases aligning to TRBD1. Germline trimming cut 3 bases from V and 6 bases from J; bases unmatched to any gene: 4. The germline V gene encodes CDR1 MDHEN and CDR2 SYDVKM. This CDR3 has 15 amino acids. CDR3 in amino acids: CASSFSGTGGNIQYF. CDR3 bases: TGTGCCAGCAGTTTTTCTGGGACAGGGGGAAACATTCAGTACTTC.

This clonotype was seen more than once but under ten times. This chain uses TRBV6-2 or TRBV6-3 with TRBJ2-1; TRBD2 matches 7 bases. Germline trimming cut 3 bases from V and 7 bases from J; bases unmatched to any gene: 12. This CDR3 region has 16 residues. CDR1 is MNHEY and CDR2 is SVGEGT in the germline V gene. The CDR3 DNA is TGTGCCAGCAGTTATGGGCGACGGGGGGTAAGGAATGAGCAGTTCTTC. It codes for CASSYGRRGVRNEQFF.

In its sample, this clonotype was seen a few times. V gene TRBV5-1 combines with J gene TRBJ2-2; possible D gene TRBD2, 5 bases. Germline-derived CDR1 and CDR2 are SGHRS and YFSETQ. This CDR3 contains 13 residues. The V end lost 4 bases, the J end lost 7 bases, and 11 bases lay between the germline ends. CDR3 protein: CASSIGRDGELFF. The CDR3 DNA sequence: TGCGCCAGCAGCATAGGGAGAGACGGGGAGCTGTTTTTT.

The chain is built from TRBV7-2 and TRBJ1-5; 11 positions agree with TRBD1. Losses at the gene ends were 4 bases for V and 11 bases for J; bases not matched to a gene: 7. Germline values: CDR1 SGHTA, CDR2 FQGNSA. The CDR3 covers 14 residues. The CDR3 DNA reads as TGTGCCAGCAGCTGGGGACAGGGGGTCCAGACCCAGCATTTT. Protein sequence: CASSWGQGVQTQHF.

The genes are TRBV20-1 and TRBJ2-7; 10 bases match TRBD1. This CDR3 has 11 residues. V shed 8 bases and J 4 bases; nucleotides not matched to a gene: 2. Germline V gene data show CDR1 as DFQATT and CDR2 as SNEGSKA (reference sequence). CDR3 in DNA: TGCAGTTCGGACAGGGGGTACGAGCAGTACTTC. This sequence encodes CSSDRGYEQYF.

J is TRBJ1-1 and V is TRBV12-3 or TRBV12-4; no firm D call. The CDR3 totals 17 residues. CDR3 bases: TGTACCCGCAGCCGTCGCCCGGCAGATAGAATGAACACTGAAGCTTTCTTT. Protein: CTRSRRPADRMNTEAFF.

The chain couples TRBV20-1 to TRBJ2-5; 7 nucleotides match TRBD2. In germline, CDR1 is DFQATT, CDR2 SNEGSKA (reference sequence). The CDR3 contains 15 residues. With V trimmed by 3 bases and J by 2 bases, 9 bases remained unmatched. As DNA, the CDR3 is TGCAGTGCTAGGGTTGGGGGACTACTACAAGAGACCCAGTACTTC. This codes for CSARVGGLLQETQYF.

This clonotype was counted only a few times. This chain uses TRBV12-3 or TRBV12-4 with TRBJ2-7; 8 bases line up with TRBD1. The CDR3 loop spans 14 amino acids. V was clipped by 6 bases and J by 0 bases; unmatched bases: 4. This CDR3 reads CASRRDRSSYEQYF. The CDR3 bases are TGTGCCAGCAGGCGGGACAGGAGCTCCTACGAGCAGTACTTC.

V usage is TRBV28 and J usage is TRBJ1-6; possibly TRBD1 for D (5 bases). CDR1 and CDR2 (germline): MDHEN, SYDVKM. The CDR3 has 15 residues. The V and J ends lost 5 bases and 7 bases respectively, with 15 bases between them. The CDR3 loop reads CASSPSGTGNSPLHF. CDR3 nucleotide sequence: TGTGCCAGCAGTCCGTCAGGGACTGGAAATTCACCCCTCCACTTT.

V usage is TRBV29-1 and J usage is TRBJ2-5, with D unresolved. CDR1 is SQVTM, CDR2 ANQGSEA, per germline. Deletions cut 3 bases from V and 4 bases from J, with 12 bases between. CDR3 length: 13 amino acids. CDR3 in amino acids: CSVESIGRETQYF. In nucleotides, the CDR3 is TGCAGCGTTGAGTCGATAGGTCGAGAGACCCAGTACTTC.

For this clonotype: This may be a read error, as it is one base from a much larger clone. V is TRBV27 and J is TRBJ2-7, with TRBD2 matching over 8 bases. This CDR3 region has 15 residues. Germline loops: CDR1 MNHEY, CDR2 SMNVEV (reference sequence). With 6 bases clipped from V and 3 bases from J, the junction kept 10 bases outside the gene matches. CDR3 DNA: TGTGCCAGCAGCCCCCAACTAGCGGCAAACTACGAGCAGTACTTC. Protein product: CASSPQLAANYEQYF.

This clonotype appeared a few times. V and J are TRBV5-1 and TRBJ2-7, with TRBD2 matching 7 bases. Germline V CDR1 and CDR2: SGHRS, YFSETQ. J was trimmed by 6 bases and V by 0 bases; bases with no gene match: 15. This CDR3 comprises 17 residues. The CDR3 region has the DNA TGCGCCAGCAGCTTGGGAACATGGGACCCATCGGGGGGCGAGCAGTACTTC. Translated: CASSLGTWDPSGGEQYF.

This chain joins TRBV20-1 and TRBJ2-1, with TRBD2 matching 8 bases. The CDR3 has 14 residues. CDR1 DFQATT and CDR2 SNEGSKA come from the germline V gene (reference sequence). V lost 1 base to trimming and J lost 8 bases; unmatched junction nucleotides: 7. The CDR3 DNA follows: TGCAGTGCTAGAGGAGCGGGGGCTTGGTATGAGCAGTTCTTC. Translated: CSARGAGAWYEQFF.

The J gene is TRBJ2-1, the V gene TRBV4-1, with D perhaps TRBD2 (6 bases). The CDR3 covers 12 residues. V was pared by 1 base and J by 11 bases, with 9 bases between. The germline CDR1 and CDR2 sequences are MGHRA and YSYEKL. CDR3 amino acids: CASSQVRDKQFF. For the CDR3, the DNA is TGCGCCAGCAGCCAAGTGCGGGATAAGCAGTTCTTC.

This clonotype has just a few counts. The genes are TRBV18 and TRBJ2-7; D is tentatively TRBD1 or TRBD2 (5 bases each). Trimming removed 3 bases at V and 3 bases at J, with 9 bases between. The CDR3 loop spans 13 amino acids. Looked up from germline, CDR1 is KGHSH and CDR2 is LQKENI. The DNA for the CDR3 is TGTGCCAGCTCACCTACAGGAGGCTACGAGCAGTACTTC. Translated, it gives CASSPTGGYEQYF.

This rearrangement joins TRBV29-1 to TRBJ2-1, with no clear D. CDR1 SQVTM and CDR2 ANQGSEA come from the germline V gene. This CDR3 spans 11 amino acids. Trimming took 4 bases from V and 7 from J, leaving 8 bases between them. CDR3 coding DNA: TGCAGCGTTGTATTCGCTAATGAGCAGTTCTTC. Amino acid sequence: CSVVFANEQFF.

This clonotype came up a few times. V and J are TRBV7-3 and TRBJ2-2; TRBD1 agrees at 7 bases. The germline V gene encodes CDR1 SGHTA and CDR2 FQGTGA. The CDR3 has 15 amino acids. Trimming cost V 5 bases and J 4 bases; bases outside gene matches: 7. The CDR3 loop is CASSPDRAGTGELFF. CDR3 in DNA: TGTGCCAGCAGCCCAGACAGGGCCGGCACCGGGGAGCTGTTTTTT.

This clonotype was seen only a few times. The chain uses TRBV7-9 and TRBJ1-1; no firm D call. This CDR3 has 13 residues. Germline V gives CDR1 SEHNR, CDR2 FQNEAQ (reference sequence). The germline V and J ends were trimmed by 6 bases and 1 base, with 9 bases remaining between them. CDR3 region: CASSFTQNTEAFF. DNA for the CDR3: TGTGCCAGCAGTTTTACACAGAACACTGAAGCTTTCTTT.

This clonotype was counted between two and nine times. This chain links TRBV9 with TRBJ2-3, with TRBD2 matching 8 bases. This CDR3 has 15 residues. The germline CDR1 and CDR2 sequences are SGDLS and YYNGEE. V lost 1 base, J lost 4 bases, and 5 bases stayed unmatched. The CDR3 region is CASSVWGLVSDTQYF. CDR3 nucleotide sequence: TGTGCCAGCAGCGTATGGGGACTAGTGTCAGATACGCAGTATTTT.

This clonotype showed up many times. The chain employs TRBV5-1 and TRBJ1-3; TRBD1 matches at 8 bases. Looked up from germline, CDR1 is SGHRS and CDR2 is YFSETQ. The junction had 4 bases not matched to a gene; V was cut back by 1 base and J by 4 bases. This CDR3 comprises 15 residues. CDR3 residues: CASSLQGATGNTIYF. For the CDR3, the DNA is TGCGCCAGCAGCTTGCAGGGGGCGACGGGAAACACCATATATTTT.

The chain is built from TRBV28 and TRBJ2-3; D is undetermined. Germline CDR1 MDHEN, CDR2 SYDVKM. This CDR3 spans 15 amino acids. V shed 1 base and J shed 1 base, with 9 bases lying between them. The CDR3 region is CASSLSGQGTDTQYF. CDR3 sequence (DNA): TGTGCCAGCAGTTTATCGGGTCAGGGCACAGATACGCAGTATTTT.

The chain couples TRBV7-2 to TRBJ1-2; 7 positions agree with TRBD1. In germline, CDR1 is SGHTA, CDR2 FQGNSA. The CDR3 has 16 amino acids. Trimming at V came to 6 bases and at J to 0 bases, leaving 10 bases not matched to a gene. CDR3 DNA: TGTGCCAGCAGTCGGGCCTGGGACAGCCCTAACTATGGCTACACCTTC. Translated, it gives CASSRAWDSPNYGYTF.

This clonotype showed up many times. This sequence joins TRBV29-1 and TRBJ1-1, with D possibly being TRBD1 (6 bases). The CDR3 runs 14 residues. Germline CDR1 is SQVTM and CDR2 is ANQGSEA. Deletions cut 4 bases from V and 0 bases from J, with 12 bases between. CDR3 coding DNA: TGCAGCGTTGTGGAGGGGGGGTTGAACACTGAAGCTTTCTTT. Its translation is CSVVEGGLNTEAFF.

This clonotype occurred a few times. This chain connects TRBV20-1 to TRBJ2-2; the D gene is possibly TRBD2 (5 bases). V lost 5 bases and J 2 bases, leaving 12 bases between the germline ends. The CDR3 totals 14 residues. Looked up from germline, CDR1 is DFQATT and CDR2 is SNEGSKA (reference sequence). CDR3 nucleotides: TGCAGTGCTCGAGGACTTGCTAACACCGGGGAGCTGTTTTTT. Translated, it gives CSARGLANTGELFF.